This section outlines one T cell receptor beta chain sequence together with its context. These data come from a study of Ad26.COV2.S vaccination and SARS-CoV-2 variants. Study-level background: Ad26.COV2.S was injected intramuscularly once or twice, 56 days apart.

Stated treatment: around 19 received Ad26.COV2.S at low or high dose, single or two shots; several received placebo; per-sample allocation not given. Repertoires come from day 63 after the first vaccine or placebo injection. The individual, an adult aged 18-55 years, was a donor in Boston. V lost 2 bases, J lost 7 bases, and 16 bases lay in between. This CDR3 has 15 amino acids. Germline V gene sequence: CDR1 MNHEY, CDR2 SVGAGI. Some clones are missing from TCRdb's copy, which holds only in-frame ones; the method was immunoSEQ multiplex PCR. Altogether about 410,000 clones are present, approximately 91% being singletons, with the ten largest covering more than 3%.

The receptor's source is a person between 18 and 65 years old who received the Ad26.COV2.S COVID-19 vaccine or a placebo. Material: peripheral blood, obtained in a trial of Ad26.COV2.S vaccine versus placebo. This chain uses TRBV6-5 with TRBJ2-3, with TRBD2 as a possible D gene (6 bases). CDR3 DNA: TGTGCCAGCAGTTACGGGGGGAGGAGCTGGCATACGCAGTATTTT. Its protein product is CASSYGGRSWHTQYF.